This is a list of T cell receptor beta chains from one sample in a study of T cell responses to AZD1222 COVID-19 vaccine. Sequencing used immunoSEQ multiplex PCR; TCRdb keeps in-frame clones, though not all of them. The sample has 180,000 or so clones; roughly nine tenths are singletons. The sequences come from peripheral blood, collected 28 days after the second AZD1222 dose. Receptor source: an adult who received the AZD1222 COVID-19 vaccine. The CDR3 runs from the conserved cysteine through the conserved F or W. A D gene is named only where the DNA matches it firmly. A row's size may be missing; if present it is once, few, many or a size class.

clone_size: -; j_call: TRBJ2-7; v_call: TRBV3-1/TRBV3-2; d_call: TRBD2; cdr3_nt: TGTGCCAGCAGACCTAGCGGGAGGGCGGGGGAGCAGTACTTC; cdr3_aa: CASRPSGRAGEQYF
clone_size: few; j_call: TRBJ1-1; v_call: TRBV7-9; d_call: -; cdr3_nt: TGTGCCAGCAGCTTGGGCTCGAGGTTCACTGAAGCTTTCTTT; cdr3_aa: CASSLGSRFTEAFF
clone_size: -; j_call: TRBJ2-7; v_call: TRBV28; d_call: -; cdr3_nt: TGTGCCAGCAGTTTAGTGAGGGGGATCGAGCAGTACTTC; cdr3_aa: CASSLVRGIEQYF
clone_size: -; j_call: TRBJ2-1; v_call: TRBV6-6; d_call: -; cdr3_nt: TGTGCCAGCAGTTACCCCGACAGAAATGAGCAGTTCTTC; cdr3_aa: CASSYPDRNEQFF
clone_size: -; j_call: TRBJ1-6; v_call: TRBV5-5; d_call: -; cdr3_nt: TGTGCCAGCAGCTTAGGAGGTCATGGGAATTCACCCCTCCACTTT; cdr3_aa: CASSLGGHGNSPLHF
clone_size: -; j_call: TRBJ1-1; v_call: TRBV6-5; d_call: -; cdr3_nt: TGTGCCAGCAGTTACTCGACGTGGGCAGTACGGGCTTTCTTT; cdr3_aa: CASSYSTWAVRAFF
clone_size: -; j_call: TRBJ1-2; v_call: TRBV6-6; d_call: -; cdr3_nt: TGTGCCAGCAGTTACATAGCAGGGCGAAACTATGGCTACACCTTC; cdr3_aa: CASSYIAGRNYGYTF
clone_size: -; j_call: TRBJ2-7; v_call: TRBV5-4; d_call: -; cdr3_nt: TGTGCCAGCAGCTTCGGACTGGCCTACGAGCAGTACTTC; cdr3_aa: CASSFGLAYEQYF
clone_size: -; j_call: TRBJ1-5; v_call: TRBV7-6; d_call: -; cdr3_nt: TGTGCCAGCAGCCTGCAGGGTGCCCCTAGCAATCAGCCCCAGCATTTT; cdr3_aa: CASSLQGAPSNQPQHF
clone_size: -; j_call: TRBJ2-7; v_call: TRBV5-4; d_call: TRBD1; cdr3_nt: TGTGCCAGCAGCTGGGGAACAGGGGGCTACGAGCAGTACTTC; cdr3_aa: CASSWGTGGYEQYF
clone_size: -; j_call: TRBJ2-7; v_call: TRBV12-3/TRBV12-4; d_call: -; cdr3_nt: TGTGCCAGCAGTTTTCGCCGAAGAGAGCAGTACTTC; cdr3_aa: CASSFRRREQYF
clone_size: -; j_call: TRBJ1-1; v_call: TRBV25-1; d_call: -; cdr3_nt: TGTGCCAGCAGTGAATACGGGACGGAGTACACTGAAGCTTTCTTT; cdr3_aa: CASSEYGTEYTEAFF
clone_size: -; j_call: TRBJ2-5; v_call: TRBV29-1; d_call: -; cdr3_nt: TGCAGCGTTGGCACCTGGGTGGGCCCCCAAGAGACCCAGTACTTC; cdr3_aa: CSVGTWVGPQETQYF
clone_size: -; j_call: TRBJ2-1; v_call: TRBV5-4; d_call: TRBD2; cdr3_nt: TGTGCCAGCACAATCCCTGGCGGGAGATCCCGCAATGAGCAGTTCTTC; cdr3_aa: CASTIPGGRSRNEQFF
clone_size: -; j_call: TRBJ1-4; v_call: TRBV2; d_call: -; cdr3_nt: TGTGCCAGAAAGCTTGGCCCGCCGCCTAATGAAAAACTGTTTTTT; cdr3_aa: CARKLGPPPNEKLFF
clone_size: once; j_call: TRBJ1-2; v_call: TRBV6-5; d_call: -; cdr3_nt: TGTGCCAGCAGTTACTCGTTGGGGACGGGTAACTATGGCTACACCTTC; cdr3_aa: CASSYSLGTGNYGYTF
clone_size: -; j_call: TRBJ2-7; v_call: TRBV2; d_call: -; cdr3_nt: TGTGCCAGCAGGCCGACCTACGAGCAGTACTTC; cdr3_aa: CASRPTYEQYF
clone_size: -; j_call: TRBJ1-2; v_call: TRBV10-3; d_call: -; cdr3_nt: TGTGCCATCAACAGGCAGGGCGCGGATGGCTACACCTTC; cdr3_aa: CAINRQGADGYTF
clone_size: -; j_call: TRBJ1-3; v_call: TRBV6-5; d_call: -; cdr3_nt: TGTGCCAGCAGGGGGGCGACAGGCTCTGGAAACACCATATATTTT; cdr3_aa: CASRGATGSGNTIYF
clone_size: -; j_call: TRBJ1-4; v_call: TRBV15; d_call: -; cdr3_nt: TGTGCCACCAAACAGACCGCAACTAATGAAAAACTGTTTTTT; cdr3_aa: CATKQTATNEKLFF
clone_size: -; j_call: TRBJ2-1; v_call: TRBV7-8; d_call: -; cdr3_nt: TGTGCCAGCAGCTCAGACGTTTATAGGGGGACTGTCTACAATGAGCAGTTCTTC; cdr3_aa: CASSSDVYRGTVYNEQFF
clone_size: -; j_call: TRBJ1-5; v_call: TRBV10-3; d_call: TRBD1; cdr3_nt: TGTGCCATCAGTGAATTATACAGGGGGCGCGGGAGCAATCAGCCCCAGCATTTT; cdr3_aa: CAISELYRGRGSNQPQHF
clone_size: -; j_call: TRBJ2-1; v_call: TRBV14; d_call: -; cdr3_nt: TGTGCCAGCAGCCCGAGGGCAGGTAACAATGAGCAGTTCTTC; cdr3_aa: CASSPRAGNNEQFF
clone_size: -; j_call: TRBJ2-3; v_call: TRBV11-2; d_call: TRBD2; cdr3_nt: TGTGCCAGCAGCTCCTGGGAAGCGGGAGGGGCAGATACGCAGTATTTT; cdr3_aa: CASSSWEAGGADTQYF
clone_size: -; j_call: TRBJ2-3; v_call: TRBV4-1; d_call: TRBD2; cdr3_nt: TGCGCCAGCCAGCGGGAGGGCCAGGCAGATACGCAGTATTTT; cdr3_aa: CASQREGQADTQYF
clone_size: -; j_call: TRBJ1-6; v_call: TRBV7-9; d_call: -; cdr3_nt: TGTGCCAGCAGCTCTCCGGGGTTGGGGAATTCACCCCTCCACTTT; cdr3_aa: CASSSPGLGNSPLHF
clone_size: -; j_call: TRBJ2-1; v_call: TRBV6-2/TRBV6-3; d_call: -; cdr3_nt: TGTGCCAGCAGCTCCGGCACAAGGCATATCGGTCCTGAGCAGTTCTTC; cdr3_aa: CASSSGTRHIGPEQFF
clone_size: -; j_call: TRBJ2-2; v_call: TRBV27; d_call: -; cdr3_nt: TGTGCCAGCAGTTTATACCTTCTAACAGGGACCGGGGAGCTGTTTTTT; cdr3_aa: CASSLYLLTGTGELFF
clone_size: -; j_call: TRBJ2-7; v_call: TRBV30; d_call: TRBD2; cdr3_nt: TGTGCCTGGGGGACTAGCGGGAGATCCGAGCAGTACTTC; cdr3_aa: CAWGTSGRSEQYF
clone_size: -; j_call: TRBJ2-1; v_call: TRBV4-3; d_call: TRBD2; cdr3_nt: TGCGCCAGCAGCCAAGATCGGCTAGCGGGGGTCTACAATGAGCAGTTCTTC; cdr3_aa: CASSQDRLAGVYNEQFF
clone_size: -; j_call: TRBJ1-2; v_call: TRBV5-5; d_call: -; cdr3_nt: TGTGCCAGCAGCTTCGGGACGGTTAAATTCTATGGCTACACCTTC; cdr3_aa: CASSFGTVKFYGYTF
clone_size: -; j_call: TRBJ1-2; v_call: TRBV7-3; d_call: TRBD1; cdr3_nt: TGTGCCAGCAGCTTTAGACAGGGCGATGGCTACACCTTC; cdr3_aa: CASSFRQGDGYTF
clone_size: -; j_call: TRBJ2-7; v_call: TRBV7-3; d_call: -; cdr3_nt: TGTGCCAGCAGCCCAAGGAGCTCCTACGAGCAGTACTTC; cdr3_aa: CASSPRSSYEQYF
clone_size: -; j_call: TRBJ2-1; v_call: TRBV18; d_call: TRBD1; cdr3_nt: TGTGCCAGCTCAGACAGGGCTAGCTCCTACAATGAGCAGTTCTTC; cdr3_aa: CASSDRASSYNEQFF
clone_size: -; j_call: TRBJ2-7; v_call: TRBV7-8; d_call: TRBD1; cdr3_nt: TGTGCCAGCAGCCCTCAGACAGGGAACGAGCAGTACTTC; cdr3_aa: CASSPQTGNEQYF
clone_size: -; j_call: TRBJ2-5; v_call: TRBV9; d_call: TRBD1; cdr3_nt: TGTGCCAGCAGCTTACAGGGGGCGCGAGAGACCCAGTACTTC; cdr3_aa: CASSLQGARETQYF